This T cell receptor (beta chain) emerged from a study of blood T cell repertoires in COVID-19 (dated by TCRdb to about 2020). Background on the whole study: Samples from collaborators originated in the United States, Italy and Spain and spanned both the acute and convalescent phases of COVID-19. The prospective study material was composed of cDNA or gDNA derived from T cells, B-cell-depleted T cells, or PBMCs. The dataset comprised deeply sampled blood TCRbeta repertoires from subjects exposed to, actively infected with, or recovered from COVID-19. The repertoires were released in a freely available public database meant as a resource for research on the immune response to SARS-CoV-2. Samples were obtained from the ongoing ImmuneRACE study (first 160 participants) and from 1,000 to 1,500 subjects provided by 6 global collaborators. Nearly every sample came with metadata listing a de-identified subject ID, COVID-19 status, age in years and sex. Where available, HLA class I and class II types were taken from metadata supplied by the sample provider and were not determined by assay-based typing.

Enrolling through a virtual design, the prospective study's participants ranged in age from roughly 18 to 90 years and lived across around 25 United States geographic areas. Cohort assignment in the prospective study relied on participant-reported clinical history from a screening survey and a study questionnaire. Recovered participants in ImmuneRACE Cohort 3 were defined as having two consecutive negative NP/OP PCR tests, clearance from a healthcare professional, or resolution of symptoms. In the prospective study, mobile phlebotomists collected whole blood, serum and a nasopharyngeal or oropharyngeal swab from each participant. Prospective study participants could optionally give additional blood draws and questionnaires over an approximately two-month period. Prospective study blood samples were shipped either frozen or at room temperature before DNA extraction. Comments on this clone: Its antigen is still unknown. Qualities for individual bases were not recorded, and no much larger clone is one base off.

TCRbeta CDR3 regions were amplified from genomic DNA by means of the immunoSEQ Assay, a bias-controlled multiplex PCR. For the original study's pipeline: The number of nucleated cells in each sample was estimated from the amplification of reference gene primers within the assay. To quantify the absolute abundance of each unique TCRbeta CDR3 rearrangement, sequence reads were collapsed and filtered. For each sample, productive Simpson clonality was calculated as the square root of Simpson's diversity index over productive rearrangements. TCRdb took over this immuneACCESS table, retaining in-frame rearrangements with V and J assigned. Such tables are incomplete; in checked studies, under half of the missing clones stem from an unresolved V gene, and the remainder is unexplained. That table is the source of V, J and clone size, and D and trimming were worked out from the DNA. This sample lists about 180,000 clones; roughly 84% were detected once. 15% to 20% of the sample is taken by the ten largest.

V loses 6 bases, J loses 3 bases, and the germline ends lie 12 bases apart. There are 14 amino acids in the CDR3, from cysteine to phenylalanine inclusive. Just the 42-base CDR3 DNA is kept, in frame starting at base 1. According to the germline V gene, CDR1 reads ENHRY and CDR2 reads SYGVKD. Findings and caveats that apply to the study as a whole: The quantity of clinical and demographic metadata differed by source and by participant and was supplied without curation.

The receptor was derived from a man in his fifties or sixties who had recovered from COVID-19. Sequencing input: PBMCs or T cells enriched from blood (not recorded which). The chain joins TRBV10-3 to TRBJ2-1; matching of 6 bases hints at TRBD2 as the D gene. The CDR3 in this case is CAISLGGDYNEQFF. The DNA is as follows: TGTGCCATCAGCCTGGGGGGTGACTACAATGAGCAGTTCTTC.